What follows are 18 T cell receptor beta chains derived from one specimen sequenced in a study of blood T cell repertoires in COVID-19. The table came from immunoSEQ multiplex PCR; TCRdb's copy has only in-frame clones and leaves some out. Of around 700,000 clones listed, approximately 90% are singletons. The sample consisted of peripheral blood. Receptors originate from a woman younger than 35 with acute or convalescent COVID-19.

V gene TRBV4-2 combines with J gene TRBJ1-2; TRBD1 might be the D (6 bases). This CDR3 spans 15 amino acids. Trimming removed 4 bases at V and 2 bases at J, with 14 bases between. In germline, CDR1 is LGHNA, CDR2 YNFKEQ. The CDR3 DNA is TGTGCCAGCAGCCCAGCCGACAGGATAAACTATGGCTACACCTTC. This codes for CASSPADRINYGYTF.

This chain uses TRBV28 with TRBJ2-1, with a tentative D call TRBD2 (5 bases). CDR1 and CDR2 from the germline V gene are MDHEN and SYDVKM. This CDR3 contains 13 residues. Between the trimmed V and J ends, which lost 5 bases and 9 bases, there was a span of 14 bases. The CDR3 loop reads CASSREDLGEQFF. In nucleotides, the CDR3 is TGTGCCAGCAGTCGGGAAGATCTCGGTGAGCAGTTCTTC.

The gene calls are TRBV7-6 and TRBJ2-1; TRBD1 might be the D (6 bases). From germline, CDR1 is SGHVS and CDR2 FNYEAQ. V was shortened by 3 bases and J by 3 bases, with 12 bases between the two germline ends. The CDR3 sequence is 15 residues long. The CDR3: CASSFRGRDYNEQFF. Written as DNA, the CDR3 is TGTGCCAGCAGCTTCAGGGGACGAGACTACAATGAGCAGTTCTTC.

The CDR3 loop reads CAISVRGAQETQYF. DNA for the CDR3: TGTGCCATCAGTGTCCGGGGTGCACAAGAGACCCAGTACTTC. This rearrangement joins TRBV10-3 to TRBJ2-5; perhaps TRBD2 as D (5 bases). From germline, CDR1 is ENHRY and CDR2 SYGVKD. V was shortened by 4 bases and J by 2 bases, with 11 bases between the two germline ends. The CDR3 is 14 amino acids.

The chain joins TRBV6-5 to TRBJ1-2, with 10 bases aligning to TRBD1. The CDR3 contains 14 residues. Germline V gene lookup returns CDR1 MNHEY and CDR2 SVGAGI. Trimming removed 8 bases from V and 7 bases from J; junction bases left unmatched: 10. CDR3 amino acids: CASLERQGAFGYTF. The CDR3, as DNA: TGTGCCAGCTTAGAAAGACAGGGGGCCTTTGGCTACACCTTC.

CDR3 region: CASSAHRDRNEQFF. In nucleotides, the CDR3 is TGTGCCAGCAGCGCCCACAGGGATCGCAATGAGCAGTTCTTC. The chain uses TRBV11-2 and TRBJ2-1; tentatively, D is TRBD1 (6 bases). Looked up from germline, CDR1 is SGHAT and CDR2 is FQNNGV. This CDR3 contains 14 residues. V dropped 5 bases and J dropped 6 bases, with 14 bases sitting between them.

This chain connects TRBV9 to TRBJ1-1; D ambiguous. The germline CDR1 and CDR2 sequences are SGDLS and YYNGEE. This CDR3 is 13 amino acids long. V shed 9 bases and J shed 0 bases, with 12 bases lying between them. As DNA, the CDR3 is TGTGCCACCCGACCACAGATGAACACTGAAGCTTTCTTT. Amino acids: CATRPQMNTEAFF.

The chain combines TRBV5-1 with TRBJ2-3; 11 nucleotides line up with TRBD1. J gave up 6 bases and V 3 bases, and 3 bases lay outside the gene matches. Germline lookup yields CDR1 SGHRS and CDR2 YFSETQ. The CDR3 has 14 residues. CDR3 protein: CASSSGTGGDTQYF. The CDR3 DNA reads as TGCGCCAGCAGCTCTGGGACAGGGGGTGATACGCAGTATTTT.

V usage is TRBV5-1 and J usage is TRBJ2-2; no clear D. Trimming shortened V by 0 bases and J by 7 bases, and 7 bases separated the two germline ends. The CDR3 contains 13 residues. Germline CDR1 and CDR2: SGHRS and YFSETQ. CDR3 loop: CASSLDGGGELFF. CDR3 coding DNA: TGCGCCAGCAGCTTGGACGGTGGCGGGGAGCTGTTTTTT.

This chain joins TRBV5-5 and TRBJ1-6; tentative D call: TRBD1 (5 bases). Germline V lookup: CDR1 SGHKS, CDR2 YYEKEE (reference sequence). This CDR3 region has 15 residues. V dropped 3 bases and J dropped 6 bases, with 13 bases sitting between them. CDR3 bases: TGTGCCAGCAGCTCGTCAGTGACAGTTAATTCACCCCTCCACTTT. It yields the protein CASSSSVTVNSPLHF.

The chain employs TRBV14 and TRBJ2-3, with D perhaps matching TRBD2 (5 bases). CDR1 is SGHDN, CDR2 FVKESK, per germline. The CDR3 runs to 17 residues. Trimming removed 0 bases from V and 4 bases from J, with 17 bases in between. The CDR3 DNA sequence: TGTGCCAGCAGCCAAGATTTGAGGACTGATGGCGCAGATACGCAGTATTTT. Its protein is CASSQDLRTDGADTQYF.

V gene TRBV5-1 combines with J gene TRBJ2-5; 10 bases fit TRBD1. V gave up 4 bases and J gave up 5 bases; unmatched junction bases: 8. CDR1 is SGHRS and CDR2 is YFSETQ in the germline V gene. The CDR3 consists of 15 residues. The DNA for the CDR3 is TGCGCCAGCAGCCCGGACAGGGGGAGAAGGGAGACCCAGTACTTC. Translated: CASSPDRGRRETQYF.

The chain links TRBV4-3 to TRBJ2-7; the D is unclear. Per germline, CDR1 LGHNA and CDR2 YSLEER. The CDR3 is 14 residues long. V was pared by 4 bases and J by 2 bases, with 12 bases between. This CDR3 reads CASSPGSQAYEQYF. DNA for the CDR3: TGCGCCAGCAGCCCCGGTAGTCAGGCCTACGAGCAGTACTTC.

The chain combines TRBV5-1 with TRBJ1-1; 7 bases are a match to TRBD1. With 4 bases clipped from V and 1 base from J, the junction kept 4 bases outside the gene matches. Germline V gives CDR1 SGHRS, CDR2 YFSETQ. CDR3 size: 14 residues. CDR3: CASSVGQTNTEAFF. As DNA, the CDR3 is TGCGCCAGCAGCGTGGGACAGACGAACACTGAAGCTTTCTTT.

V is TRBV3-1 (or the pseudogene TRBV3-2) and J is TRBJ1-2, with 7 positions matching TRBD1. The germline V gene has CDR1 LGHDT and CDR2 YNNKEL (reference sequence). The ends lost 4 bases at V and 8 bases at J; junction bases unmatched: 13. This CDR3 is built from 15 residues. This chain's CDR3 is CASSPQRGQPRGYTF. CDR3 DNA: TGTGCCAGCAGCCCCCAAAGGGGACAGCCTCGGGGCTACACCTTC.

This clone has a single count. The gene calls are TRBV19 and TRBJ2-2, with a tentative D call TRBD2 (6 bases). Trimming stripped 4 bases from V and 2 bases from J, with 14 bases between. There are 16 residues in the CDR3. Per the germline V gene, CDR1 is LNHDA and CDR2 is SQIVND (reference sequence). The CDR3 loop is CASSNGGLINTGELFF. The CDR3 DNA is TGTGCCAGTAGTAATGGAGGGCTCATTAACACCGGGGAGCTGTTTTTT.

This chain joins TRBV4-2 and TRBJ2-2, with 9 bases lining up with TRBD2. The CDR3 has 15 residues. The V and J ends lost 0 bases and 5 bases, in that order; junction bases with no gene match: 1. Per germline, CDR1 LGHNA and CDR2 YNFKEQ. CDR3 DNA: TGTGCCAGCAGCCAAGAGCTAGCGGGAACCGGGGAGCTGTTTTTT. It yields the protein CASSQELAGTGELFF.

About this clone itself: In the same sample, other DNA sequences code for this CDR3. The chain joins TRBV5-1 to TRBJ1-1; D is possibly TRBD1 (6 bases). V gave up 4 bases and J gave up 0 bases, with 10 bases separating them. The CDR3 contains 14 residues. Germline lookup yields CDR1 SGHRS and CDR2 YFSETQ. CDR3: CASSPRGVNTEAFF. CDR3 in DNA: TGCGCCAGCAGCCCCAGGGGAGTGAACACTGAAGCTTTCTTT.